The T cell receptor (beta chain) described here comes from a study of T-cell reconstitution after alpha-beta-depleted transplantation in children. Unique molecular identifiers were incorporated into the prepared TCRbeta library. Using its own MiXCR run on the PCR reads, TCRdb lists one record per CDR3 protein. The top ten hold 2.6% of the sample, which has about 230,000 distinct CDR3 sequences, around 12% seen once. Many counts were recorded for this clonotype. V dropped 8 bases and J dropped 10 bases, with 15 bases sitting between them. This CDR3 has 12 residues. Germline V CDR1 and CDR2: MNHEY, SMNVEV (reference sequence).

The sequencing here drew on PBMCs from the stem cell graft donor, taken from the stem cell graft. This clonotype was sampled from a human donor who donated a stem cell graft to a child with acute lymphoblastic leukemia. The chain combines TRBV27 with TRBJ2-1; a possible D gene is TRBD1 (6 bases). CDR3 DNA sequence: TGTGCCAGCGGGTTACTGAGGGGGGAGCAGTTCTTC. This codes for CASGLLRGEQFF.